This TCR beta chain was profiled in a study of control samples from healthy donors and cancer patients (dated by TCRdb to the early 2020s). The germline V gene yields SNHLY for CDR1 and FYNNEI for CDR2. The junction shows trimming of 4 bases on V and 6 bases on J, plus 12 bases between the germline ends. The CDR3 goes from the cysteine to the phenylalanine over 13 residues. Here the CDR3 DNA is all that survives: 39 bases in frame from base 1. The library was prepared using the immunoSEQ multiplex PCR assay. TCRdb's version of the immuneACCESS table is confined to in-frame rearrangements and falls short of the full clone set. An unresolved V gene accounts for under half of the shortfall where checked; the remainder is of unknown origin. For this sample the table gives 120,000 or so clones, of which roughly 92% were detected only once. The ten top clones hold over 0.5% of the sample. A word on this clone: The target of this receptor is not known. Per-nucleotide qualities are absent, and no much larger clonotype sits a single base away.

The source material was PBMCs. This sequence originates from a man older than 75 with head and neck cancer. The V gene is TRBV2 and the J gene is TRBJ1-1; a tentative D match to TRBD1 spans 5 bases. The bases read TGTGCCAGCAGTGGAGACAGCGTCGCTGAAGCTTTCTTT. This translates into CASSGDSVAEAFF.